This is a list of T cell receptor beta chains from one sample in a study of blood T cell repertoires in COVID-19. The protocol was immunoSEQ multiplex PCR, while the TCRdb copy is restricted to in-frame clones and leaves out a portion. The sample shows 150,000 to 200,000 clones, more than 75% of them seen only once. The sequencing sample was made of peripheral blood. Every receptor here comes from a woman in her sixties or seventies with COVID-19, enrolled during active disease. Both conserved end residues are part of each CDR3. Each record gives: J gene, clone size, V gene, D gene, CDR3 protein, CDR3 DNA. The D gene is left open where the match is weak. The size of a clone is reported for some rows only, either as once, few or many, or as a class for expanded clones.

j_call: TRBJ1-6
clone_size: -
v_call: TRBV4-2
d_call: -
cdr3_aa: CASSQDGGRGYNSPLHF
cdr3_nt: TGTGCCAGCAGCCAAGATGGCGGCCGGGGCTATAATTCACCCCTCCACTTT

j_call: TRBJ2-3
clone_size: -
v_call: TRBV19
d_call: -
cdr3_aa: CASSIPSGSKEGWYTDTQYF
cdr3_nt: TGTGCCAGTAGTATTCCGTCCGGGAGTAAAGAAGGATGGTATACAGATACGCAGTATTTT

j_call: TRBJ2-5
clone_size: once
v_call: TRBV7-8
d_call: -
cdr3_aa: CASSARGFPETQYF
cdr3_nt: TGTGCCAGCAGCGCCAGGGGTTTCCCAGAGACCCAGTACTTC

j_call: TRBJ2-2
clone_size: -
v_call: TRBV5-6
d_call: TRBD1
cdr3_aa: CASSFTGVTGELFF
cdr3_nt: TGTGCCAGCAGCTTTACAGGGGTCACCGGGGAGCTGTTTTTT

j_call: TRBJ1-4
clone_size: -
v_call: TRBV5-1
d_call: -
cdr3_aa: CASSFGTSTNEKLFF
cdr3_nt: TGCGCCAGCAGCTTCGGGACTTCAACTAATGAAAAACTGTTTTTT

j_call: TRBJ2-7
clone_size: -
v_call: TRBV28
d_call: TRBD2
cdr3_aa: CASRGTIFYEQYF
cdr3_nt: TGTGCCAGCCGAGGGACTATCTTCTACGAGCAGTACTTC

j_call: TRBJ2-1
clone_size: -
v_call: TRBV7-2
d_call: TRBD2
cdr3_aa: CASSLSVAGGPKDEQFF
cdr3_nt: TGTGCCAGCAGCTTATCGGTAGCGGGGGGCCCCAAGGATGAGCAGTTCTTC

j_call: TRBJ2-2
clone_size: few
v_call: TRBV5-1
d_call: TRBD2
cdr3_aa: CASSLAGTRRAGELFF
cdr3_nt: TGCGCCAGCAGCTTGGCCGGGACTAGAAGGGCCGGGGAGCTGTTTTTT

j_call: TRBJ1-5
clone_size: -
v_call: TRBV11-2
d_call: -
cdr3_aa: CASSLAGSNQPQHF
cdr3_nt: TGTGCCAGCAGCTTAGCCGGTTCCAATCAGCCCCAGCATTTT

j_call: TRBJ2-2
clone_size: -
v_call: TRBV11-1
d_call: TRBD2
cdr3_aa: CASSPWGGVVAGELFF
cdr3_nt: TGTGCCAGCAGTCCCTGGGGGGGAGTGGTCGCCGGGGAGCTGTTTTTT

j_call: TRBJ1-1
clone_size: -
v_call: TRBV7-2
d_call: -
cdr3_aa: CASSLDRDLTNEAFF
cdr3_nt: TGTGCCAGCAGCTTAGACAGGGATCTAACCAACGAAGCTTTCTTT

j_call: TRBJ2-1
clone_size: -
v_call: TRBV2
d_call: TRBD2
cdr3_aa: CASSPPGLAGGGEQFF
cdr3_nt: TGTGCCAGCAGTCCTCCCGGACTAGCGGGGGGCGGAGAGCAGTTCTTC

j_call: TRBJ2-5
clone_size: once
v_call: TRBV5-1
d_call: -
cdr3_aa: CASSLGPYQETQYF
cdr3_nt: TGCGCCAGCAGCTTGGGGCCATACCAAGAGACCCAGTACTTC

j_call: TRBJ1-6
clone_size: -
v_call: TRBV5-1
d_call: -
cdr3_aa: CASTQDILNSPLHF
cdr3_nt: TGCGCCAGCACACAGGACATCCTTAATTCACCCCTCCACTTT

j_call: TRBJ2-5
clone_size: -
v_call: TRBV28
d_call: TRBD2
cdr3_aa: CASTMGGNAQYF
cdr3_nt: TGTGCCAGCACCATGGGGGGGAACGCCCAGTACTTC

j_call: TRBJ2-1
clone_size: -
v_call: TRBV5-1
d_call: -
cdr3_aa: CASSLEGTPRLDEQFF
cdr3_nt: TGCGCCAGCAGCTTGGAGGGGACACCAAGACTCGATGAGCAGTTCTTC

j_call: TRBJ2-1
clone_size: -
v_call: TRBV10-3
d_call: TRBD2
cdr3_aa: CATGLAVGFEDEQFF
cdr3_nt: TGTGCCACGGGACTAGCGGTAGGGTTTGAGGATGAGCAGTTCTTC

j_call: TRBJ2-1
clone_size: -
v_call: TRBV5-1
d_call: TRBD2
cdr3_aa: CASSWPRGGRTSDYIGNEQFF
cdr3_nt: TGCGCCAGCAGCTGGCCGAGAGGGGGCAGGACTAGCGATTATATTGGGAATGAGCAGTTCTTC

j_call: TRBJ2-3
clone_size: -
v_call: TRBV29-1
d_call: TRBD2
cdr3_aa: CSVEGTSGRLTDTQYF
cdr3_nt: TGCAGCGTTGAGGGGACTAGCGGGAGGTTGACAGATACGCAGTATTTT

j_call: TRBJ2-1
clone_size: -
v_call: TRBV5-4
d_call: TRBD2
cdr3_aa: CASSLDLAGGNEQFF
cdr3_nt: TGTGCCAGCAGCTTGGATCTAGCGGGGGGCAATGAGCAGTTCTTC

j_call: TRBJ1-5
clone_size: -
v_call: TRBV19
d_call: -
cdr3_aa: CASSGGVVQPQHF
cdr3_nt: TGTGCCAGTAGTGGCGGAGTGGTTCAGCCCCAGCATTTT

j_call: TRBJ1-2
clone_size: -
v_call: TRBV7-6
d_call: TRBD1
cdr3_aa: CASRPGQSSNYGYTF
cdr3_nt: TGTGCCAGCAGACCGGGACAGAGCTCTAACTATGGCTACACCTTC

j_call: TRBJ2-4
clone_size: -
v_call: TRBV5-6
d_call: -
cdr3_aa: CASSLEGELAKNIQYF
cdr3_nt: TGTGCCAGCAGCTTGGAGGGGGAATTAGCCAAAAACATTCAGTACTTC